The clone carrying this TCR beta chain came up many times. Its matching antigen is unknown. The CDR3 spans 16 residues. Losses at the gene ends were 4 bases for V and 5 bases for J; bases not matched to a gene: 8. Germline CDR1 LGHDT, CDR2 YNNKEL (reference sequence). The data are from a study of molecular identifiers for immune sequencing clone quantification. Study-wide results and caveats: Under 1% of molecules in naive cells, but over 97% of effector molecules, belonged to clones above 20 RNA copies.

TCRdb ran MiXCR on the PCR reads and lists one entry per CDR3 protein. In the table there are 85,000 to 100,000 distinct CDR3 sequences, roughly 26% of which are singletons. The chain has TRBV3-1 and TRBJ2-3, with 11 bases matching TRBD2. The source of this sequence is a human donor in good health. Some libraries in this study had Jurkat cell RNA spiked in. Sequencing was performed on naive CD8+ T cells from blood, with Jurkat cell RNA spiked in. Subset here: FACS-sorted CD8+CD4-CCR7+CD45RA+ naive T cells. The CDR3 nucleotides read TGTGCCAGCAGCCCCCGTAGCGGGGGGGCCAAAGATACGCAGTATTTT. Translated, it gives CASSPRSGGAKDTQYF.